These T cell receptor beta chains were read from a single sample in a study of low-dose radiotherapy and immunotherapy resistance in tumors. One entry per CDR3 protein results from TCRdb running MiXCR on the reads. The table lists tens of thousands of distinct CDR3 sequences, roughly 31% of them singletons, with roughly 8% in the top ten. The material was PBMCs, obtained after low-dose radiotherapy plus immunotherapy. These receptors were collected from a male donor with rectosigmoid adenocarcinoma. CDR3s include the opening cysteine and the closing phenylalanine or tryptophan. D genes are given only for firm matches.

CDR3aa,v_gene,d_gene,j_gene
CASSSSGAGVNEQFF,TRBV5-1,TRBD2,TRBJ2-1
CASNQGTPPDNEQFF,TRBV2,-,TRBJ2-1
CASSLARPQRGTQYF,TRBV28,-,TRBJ2-5
CASSHGQGTGNTIYF,TRBV4-1,TRBD1,TRBJ1-3
CASSPLGQEKDEQYF,TRBV18,-,TRBJ2-7
CASSLVGATNQPQHF,TRBV12-3/TRBV12-4,-,TRBJ1-5
CATAISGGISYNEQFF,TRBV24-1,TRBD2,TRBJ2-1
CASSLAAGPVVYEQYF,TRBV5-5,-,TRBJ2-7
CASNHLADSNEQFF,TRBV5-1,-,TRBJ2-1
CASSLDSGPTQPQHF,TRBV5-4,-,TRBJ1-5
CASSLPGGSNYGYTF,TRBV5-5,-,TRBJ1-2
CAISGRGGDEQYF,TRBV10-3,TRBD2,TRBJ2-7
CATSREGGDYNEQFF,TRBV15,-,TRBJ2-1
CASRGDQETQYF,TRBV19,-,TRBJ2-5
CSVGGTETQYF,TRBV29-1,-,TRBJ2-5
CSAQRKAYNEQFF,TRBV20-1,-,TRBJ2-1
CASHQELAKNIQYF,TRBV28,-,TRBJ2-4
CASSSPGTFTDTQYF,TRBV6-1,-,TRBJ2-3
CASSLEAGEQYF,TRBV5-4,-,TRBJ2-7
CASSVTSDSRQPQHF,TRBV9,-,TRBJ1-5
CASSLWGRVTDTQYF,TRBV7-2,-,TRBJ2-3
CASSQEQSSSYEQYF,TRBV4-1,-,TRBJ2-7
CASSLYGLSTEAFF,TRBV7-6,-,TRBJ1-1
CASSLGRNLAETQYF,TRBV3-1,-,TRBJ2-5
CASSPDTGGSYGYTF,TRBV18,TRBD1,TRBJ1-2
CSARDVDRAKNIQYF,TRBV20-1,-,TRBJ2-4
CASSQEAGGFTDTQYF,TRBV4-2,TRBD1,TRBJ2-3
CASSQGLKGTEQYF,TRBV4-3,-,TRBJ2-7
CASSLLTSYEQYF,TRBV5-1,-,TRBJ2-7
CASSQLYRDHEQYF,TRBV3-1,-,TRBJ2-7
CASMTTHGYTF,TRBV25-1,-,TRBJ1-2
CASRDTGNSYEQYF,TRBV28,-,TRBJ2-7
CASSLTGTNEKLFF,TRBV6-1,TRBD1,TRBJ1-4
CASSLRGGELFF,TRBV6-4,-,TRBJ2-2
CATSDRAGQRSEQYF,TRBV24-1,-,TRBJ2-7
CASSQVRSGANVLTF,TRBV3-1,-,TRBJ2-6
CASSSRPNEQYF,TRBV28,-,TRBJ2-7
CASRGVNEQFF,TRBV12-3/TRBV12-4,-,TRBJ2-1
CASSFGQGNTEAFF,TRBV5-5,TRBD1,TRBJ1-1
CASSPRPGLMEEQYF,TRBV9,-,TRBJ2-7
CASSTTASGRAAIINTQYF,TRBV28,TRBD2,TRBJ2-3
CASSYSSVDINNEKLFF,TRBV6-2/TRBV6-3,-,TRBJ1-4
CASSLGATNIGDEQFF,TRBV7-2,-,TRBJ2-1
CASSGQAGGPAGTQYF,TRBV10-1,TRBD2,TRBJ2-5
CAVSKELTDTQYF,TRBV5-1,-,TRBJ2-3
CASKSAGGDSYNEQFF,TRBV28,TRBD2,TRBJ2-1
CASSGGYSRNTEAFF,TRBV2,-,TRBJ1-1
CASSLGGRSEQYF,TRBV28,-,TRBJ2-7
CASSLGYYQSSYNEQFF,TRBV5-1,-,TRBJ2-1
CASSLHWGQAVGEQFF,TRBV7-9,TRBD1,TRBJ2-1
CASSSLGRVEISPLHF,TRBV5-6,-,TRBJ1-6
CATSDPGNQETQYF,TRBV24-1,-,TRBJ2-5
CASSLGGTPDTQYF,TRBV7-3,-,TRBJ2-3
CASSLGAPELSTEAFF,TRBV5-4,-,TRBJ1-1
CASTGHASTDTQYF,TRBV19,-,TRBJ2-3